This passage covers 3 T cell receptor beta chains from one sample sequenced in a study of early T cells in non-severe SARS-CoV-2 infection. TCRdb itself ran the 5' RACE reads through MiXCR, one entry per CDR3 protein. The sample shows tens of thousands of distinct CDR3 sequences, 12% of them seen only once. The sample consisted of whole blood. All receptors derive from an adult who was a healthcare worker with PCR-confirmed SARS-CoV-2 infection or an uninfected control (not recorded which).

This clonotype has ten or more counts. This chain connects TRBV5-1 to TRBJ2-2; 14 bases agree with TRBD2. The CDR3 is 19 amino acids. Germline V gene lookup returns CDR1 SGHRS and CDR2 YFSETQ. After removal of 4 bases from V and 0 bases from J, the junction contained 8 bases not matched to a gene. The CDR3 sequence is CASSRGLAGVNANTGELFF. Written as DNA, the CDR3 is TGCGCCAGCAGCCGGGGACTAGCGGGGGTGAATGCGAACACCGGGGAGCTGTTTTTT.

This clonotype was counted only a few times. The chain has TRBV20-1 and TRBJ2-3; D uncertain. The CDR3 length is 11 residues. Germline lookup yields CDR1 DFQATT and CDR2 SNEGSKA (reference sequence). With 8 bases removed from V and 10 bases from J, the gap between germline ends came to 16 bases. As DNA, the CDR3 is TGCAGTTCCGGTCCGAATAAGGCGCAGTATTTT. Protein product: CSSGPNKAQYF.

This clonotype was seen more than once but under ten times. The chain has TRBV20-1 and TRBJ2-3; TRBD2 aligns across 9 bases. The V segment lost 8 bases and the J segment 2 bases; nucleotides outside the gene matches: 8. Germline V gives CDR1 DFQATT, CDR2 SNEGSKA (reference sequence). The CDR3 loop spans 14 amino acids. The CDR3 loop is CSSRAGGYTDTQYF. CDR3 coding DNA: TGCAGTAGCAGAGCGGGGGGCTACACAGATACGCAGTATTTT.